This entry features one TCR beta chain sequence. The method was immunoSEQ multiplex PCR; TCRdb's version includes in-frame clones alone and lacks a portion of them. The profile covers 35,000 or so clones, with less than 85% appearing a single time and over 15% taken by the ten largest. The sample comes from a study of OX40 agonist ivuxolimab in advanced cancers. The CDR3 totals 13 residues. With 0 bases removed from V and 8 bases from J, the gap between germline ends came to 10 bases. Germline V lookup: CDR1 LNHNV, CDR2 YYDKDF (reference sequence). V is TRBV15 and J is TRBJ1-2; D is possibly TRBD1 (6 bases). The source of this sequence is an adult with an advanced solid tumor such as melanoma, head and neck, liver or kidney cancer. The sample consisted of CD4+ or CD8+ T cells sorted from blood, taken in a trial of the OX40 agonist ivuxolimab. CDR3 protein: CATSREEGEGYTF. The CDR3, as DNA: TGTGCCACCAGCAGAGAAGAGGGGGAAGGCTACACCTTC.